This T cell receptor beta chain was sequenced for a study of Graves' ophthalmopathy and Graves' hyperthyroidism (dated by TCRdb to between 2017 and 2018). For context, the study as a whole: Peripheral blood was collected before any treatment was given, at the time of initial diagnosis. Following sample collection, hyperthyroidism patients were given methimazole at a starting dose of 30 mg daily, and ophthalmopathy patients were given high-dose intravenous methylprednisolone. An independent validation cohort was composed of 18 hyperthyroidism patients and approximately 15 patients who later progressed from hyperthyroidism to ophthalmopathy. In total, approximately 140 blood samples were TCR-sequenced: roughly 45 ophthalmopathy, roughly 77 hyperthyroidism and about 17 hyperthyroidism-to-ophthalmopathy patients. To explore V-J signatures distinguishing ophthalmopathy from hyperthyroidism, a discovery set of about a hundred patients (about 44 ophthalmopathy, over 55 stable hyperthyroidism) was enrolled. The study used signatures of the TCR beta repertoire to tell Graves' ophthalmopathy apart from Graves' hyperthyroidism and to predict which patients would progress to ophthalmopathy. T-cell repertoires of thyroid tissue and blood were compared in over five hyperthyroidism patients. Study-wide findings and limitations: Most expanded thyroid clonotypes with a frequency above 0.001 also appeared in blood, which suggests that blood repertoires may reflect the immune response in the thyroid. In validation, the model predicted ophthalmopathy progression with less than 71% sensitivity and approximately 75% specificity; more than ten predicted patients were CT-confirmed with GO in a median of 6.5 months. No statistical method was used to set the sample size in advance, and the investigators knew which group each participant was assigned to. In cross-validation, the 13-signature model distinguished ophthalmopathy from stable hyperthyroidism with 87.88% sensitivity and roughly 84% specificity, while in the test set the corresponding values were 80% and 75%.

From cysteine to phenylalanine, the CDR3 is 15 amino acids long. The only DNA kept is the CDR3, 45 bases in frame from the first base. Reading the germline V gene (reference sequence) gives CDR1 LNHDA and CDR2 SQIVND. At the junction V is shortened by 3 bases and J by 5 bases, with 16 bases in between. This clonotype was counted at least ten times. Its target antigen remains unknown. There are no base qualities to consult, and no much larger clone falls within one base. For repertoire sequencing, the TCR beta CDR3 regions were amplified from RNA transcripts. HTBI primers and the Qiagen OneStep RT-PCR kit were used in a first-round RT-PCR, which was followed by a second-round multiplex PCR, size selection and purification. Sequencing of the libraries was carried out on an Illumina HiSeq2000 in paired-end mode with 100 bp reads. As for the original processing: Reads were processed with SOAPnuke, discarding reads with adapters, uncalled bases, mean Phred below 15, or no exact constant-primer or identifier match. COPE v1.2.5 was used to merge the high-quality paired reads. Each unique nucleotide sequence was treated as a clonotype, and MiTCR v1.1 was used to align the clonotypes to the IMGT TRB V, D and J references. Analysis was restricted to V-J combinations with a frequency above 0.0001, which covered roughly 99% of repertoires. A TCR clonal expansion and chaos score per V-J combination was defined as the ratio of F50 clonal expansion to chaos observed in the TCRdist matrix. Welch's t-statistics and random forest were used to reduce features to about 14 V-J combinations, which were fed into a naive Bayes classifier. Thyroid-blood repertoire similarity was quantified with the Morisita-Horn index. TCRdb's own reprocessing of the public reads used fastp at Q25 and MiXCR and kept productive beta chains. Rows are combined by CDR3 protein, so each entry shows the most common genes and DNA. The V and J calls reflect TCRdb's pipeline rather than the authors' work. This sample gives about 370,000 distinct CDR3 sequences in total; about 17% of them show up just once. 2% to 2.5% of the sample goes to the ten largest clones.

Stable hyperthyroidism was defined as no progression to ophthalmopathy within 18 months of follow-up. Hyperthyroidism patients were newly diagnosed, with disease duration under 2 months, and aged 18 to 65 years. Patients with other autoimmune diseases, uncontrolled infections, pregnancy or lactation were excluded from the study. Diagnosis was based on clinical symptoms, serum thyroxine, TRAb, thyroid ultrasound and orbital computed tomography. Ficoll-Paque density gradient centrifugation was used to isolate PBMCs from 8.5 to 10 ml of fresh peripheral blood. Trizol reagent was used to extract the total RNA, and its quality was then checked on an Agilent 2100 Bioanalyzer.

The chain joins TRBV19 to TRBJ2-5; TRBD2 is a possible D gene, resting on 6 matching bases. This sequence originates from an adult woman with stable Graves' hyperthyroidism. Sequenced input: peripheral blood. The CDR3 region: CASSMRYGGRETQYF. The DNA reads as follows: TGTGCCAGTAGTATGCGGTACGGAGGGCGGGAGACCCAGTACTTC.